This passage covers 31 T cell receptor beta chains from one sample sequenced in a study of control samples from healthy donors and cancer patients. Sequencing used immunoSEQ multiplex PCR; TCRdb keeps in-frame clones, though not all of them. This sample yields approximately 100,000 clones, of which just over 85% are seen a single time; less than 15% belongs to the top ten. The sequencing input was blood. These receptors were collected from a man aged 25 to 45 in good health.

This clone was seen only a few times. The gene calls are TRBV6-4 and TRBJ2-7, with 8 nucleotides matching TRBD1. The CDR3 totals 14 residues. V shed 3 bases, J shed 0 bases, and the junction held 1 base outside the gene matches. The germline V gene encodes CDR1 MRHNA and CDR2 SNTAGT. The CDR3 here is CASSEGTGSYEQYF. CDR3 in DNA: TGTGCCAGCAGTGAGGGGACAGGCTCCTACGAGCAGTACTTC.

The chain uses TRBV2 and TRBJ1-5, with TRBD1 matching 8 bases. Germline V gene lookup returns CDR1 SNHLY and CDR2 FYNNEI. The length of the CDR3 is 17 residues. J gave up 2 bases and V 1 base, and 7 bases lay outside the gene matches. CDR3 protein: CASSEEYRRGRNQPQHF. DNA of the CDR3: TGTGCCAGCAGTGAAGAGTACCGCAGGGGGCGCAATCAGCCCCAGCATTTT.

This chain joins TRBV29-1 and TRBJ2-1; 9 nucleotides align to TRBD2. The CDR3 loop spans 15 amino acids. The junction had 6 bases not matched to a gene; V was cut back by 0 bases and J by 6 bases. The germline CDR1 and CDR2 sequences are SQVTM and ANQGSEA. CDR3 sequence: CSVEDPSGTVNEQFF. DNA for the CDR3: TGCAGCGTTGAAGATCCTAGCGGGACCGTCAATGAGCAGTTCTTC.

V is TRBV6-2 or TRBV6-3 and J is TRBJ2-1; D is possibly TRBD2 (5 bases). This CDR3 contains 14 residues. With 2 bases removed from V and 2 bases from J, the gap between germline ends came to 7 bases. Germline CDR1 and CDR2: MNHEY and SVGEGT. The CDR3 reads CASSYPGTYNEQFF. As DNA, the CDR3 is TGTGCCAGCAGTTACCCGGGAACCTACAATGAGCAGTTCTTC.

This clone occurred a few times. This rearrangement joins TRBV6-5 to TRBJ1-2; D call uncertain. The germline CDR1 and CDR2 sequences are MNHEY and SVGAGI. Trimming took 3 bases from V and 4 from J, leaving 9 bases between them. This CDR3 region has 13 residues. CDR3 nucleotide sequence: TGTGCCAGCAGTTATACAGTAGGCTATGGCTACACCTTC. It encodes CASSYTVGYGYTF.

The chain joins TRBV3-1 (or the pseudogene TRBV3-2) to TRBJ2-1, with 9 nucleotides matching TRBD2. Germline V lookup: CDR1 LGHDT, CDR2 YNNKEL (reference sequence). The CDR3 contains 17 residues. After removal of 0 bases from V and 4 bases from J, the junction contained 7 bases not matched to a gene. CDR3 sequence: CASSQDGASGMYNEQFF. The CDR3 DNA sequence: TGTGCCAGCAGCCAAGATGGGGCTAGCGGGATGTACAATGAGCAGTTCTTC.

This clone was seen just once. J is TRBJ1-2 and V is TRBV2; 7 nucleotides agree with TRBD1. Germline V CDR1 and CDR2: SNHLY, FYNNEI. The V segment lost 5 bases and the J segment 2 bases; nucleotides outside the gene matches: 5. The CDR3 sequence is 14 residues long. CDR3 loop: CASSPLTGNYGYTF. The CDR3 region has the DNA TGTGCCAGCAGTCCTTTGACAGGGAACTATGGCTACACCTTC. The full variable domain, in which reference TRBV2 and TRBJ1-2 provide the parts outside the CDR3, is EPEVTQTPSHQVTQMGQEVILRCVPISNHLYFYWYRQILGQKVEFLVSFYNNEISEKSEIFDDQFSVERPDGSNFTLKIRSTKLEDSAMYFCASSPLTGNYGYTFGSGTRLTVV.

V and J are TRBV19 and TRBJ2-1; no reliable D call. The CDR3 is 12 residues long. Deletions cut 8 bases from V and 6 bases from J, with 11 bases between. The germline V gene has CDR1 LNHDA and CDR2 SQIVND (reference sequence). The DNA for the CDR3 is TGTGCCAGTCGAAATTCCCCCAATGAGCAGTTCTTC. Its translation: CASRNSPNEQFF.

This clone was found once. The V call is TRBV7-6, the J call TRBJ2-7; D ambiguous. The ends were cut back, 2 bases at V and 3 bases at J, with 11 bases in the middle. This CDR3 is 14 amino acids long. CDR1 and CDR2 (germline): SGHVS, FNYEAQ. For the CDR3, the DNA is TGTGCCAGCAGCTTATCGCCCGAAAACTACGAGCAGTACTTC. Translation gives CASSLSPENYEQYF.

The chain joins TRBV18 to TRBJ2-2; D is unclear. V lost 5 bases to trimming and J lost 2 bases, with 0 bases between them. Per the germline V gene, CDR1 is KGHSH and CDR2 is LQKENI. The CDR3 is made up of 11 amino acids. The CDR3 DNA is TGTGCCAGCTCAAACACCGGGGAGCTGTTTTTT. Its translation is CASSNTGELFF. Complete variable domain (other parts from reference TRBV18 and TRBJ2-2): NAGVMQNPRHLVRRRGQEARLRCSPMKGHSHVYWYRQLPEEGLKFMVYLQKENIIDESGMPKERFSAEFPKEGPSILRIQQVVRGDSAAYFCASSNTGELFFGEGSRLTVL.

Details on this clone: The junction does not match germline at one end; this may be a read error. The chain recombines TRBV27 with TRBJ2-3; D unclear. There are 14 residues in the CDR3. CDR1 and CDR2 from the germline V gene are MNHEY and SMNVEV (reference sequence). CDR3 nucleotide sequence: TGTGCCGGCAGCCGGGCCGGTATTCGACATACGCAGTATTTT. Residues: CAGSRAGIRHTQYF.

The chain uses TRBV6-6 and TRBJ1-1; the match to TRBD1 covers 8 bases. This CDR3 contains 13 residues. J lost 10 bases, V lost 6 bases, and 10 bases had no gene match. CDR1 MNHNY and CDR2 SVGAGI come from the germline V gene (reference sequence). In nucleotides, the CDR3 is TGTGCCAGCAGCTCGCACAGGGGGAATCGAGCTTTCTTT. Its translation is CASSSHRGNRAFF.

V gene TRBV4-3 combines with J gene TRBJ1-5; D unclear. V lost 0 bases to trimming and J lost 0 bases, with 12 bases between them. This CDR3 has 17 residues. Germline V gives CDR1 LGHNA, CDR2 YSLEER. Written as DNA, the CDR3 is TGCGCCAGCAGCCAAGATAGGTCACCTTATAGCAATCAGCCCCAGCATTTT. Residues: CASSQDRSPYSNQPQHF.

The chain carries TRBV11-2 and TRBJ2-5, with TRBD1 matching over 7 bases. V was clipped by 2 bases and J by 2 bases; unmatched bases: 2. The V gene's germline CDR1 is SGHAT and CDR2 FQNNGV. The CDR3 runs 14 residues. The CDR3 coding sequence is TGTGCCAGCAGCTTATCACAGGGGCAAGAGACCCAGTACTTC. Translation gives CASSLSQGQETQYF.

The genes are TRBV9 and TRBJ2-1; 11 nucleotides match TRBD1. CDR3 length equals 14 residues. In germline, CDR1 is SGDLS, CDR2 YYNGEE. With 4 bases clipped from V and 10 bases from J, the junction kept 7 bases outside the gene matches. This chain's CDR3 is CASSLLGQGGEQFF. CDR3 nucleotides: TGTGCCAGCAGCTTGTTGGGACAGGGGGGCGAGCAGTTCTTC.

This rearrangement joins TRBV27 to TRBJ2-1; 11 bases agree with TRBD2. CDR1 is MNHEY, CDR2 SMNVEV, per germline (reference sequence). Germline trimming cut 3 bases from V and 4 bases from J; bases unmatched to any gene: 8. This CDR3 contains 17 residues. As DNA, the CDR3 is TGTGCCAGCAGTTTTTCAACTAGCGGGAGTGTATACAATGAGCAGTTCTTC. Encoded protein: CASSFSTSGSVYNEQFF.

A note on this clone: Other DNA sequences from this sample encode an identical CDR3 as well. The V call is TRBV6-5, the J call TRBJ2-3, with D unclear. Germline V CDR1 and CDR2: MNHEY, SVGAGI. V gave up 0 bases and J gave up 6 bases, with 7 bases separating them. CDR3 length: 13 residues. The CDR3 nucleotides are TGTGCCAGCAGTTACTCGACGGTGGATACGCAGTATTTT. This codes for CASSYSTVDTQYF.

The rearrangement joins TRBV7-6 to TRBJ1-5; D perhaps matches TRBD1 (5 bases). In germline, CDR1 is SGHVS, CDR2 FNYEAQ. Trimming shortened V by 2 bases and J by 4 bases, and 21 bases separated the two germline ends. The CDR3 has 18 residues. CDR3 coding DNA: TGTGCCAGCAGCTTATCGGCTGCGGGGCCAGGTGGAAATCAGCCCCAGCATTTT. Its protein product is CASSLSAAGPGGNQPQHF.

In this sample, this clone is medium-sized. The chain links TRBV7-2 to TRBJ2-1, with D perhaps TRBD1 or TRBD2 (5 bases each). Trimming took off 5 bases at V and 7 bases at J, with 12 bases between the two ends. Germline CDR1 reads SGHTA; CDR2 reads FQGNSA. The CDR3 contains 13 residues. The CDR3 sequence: CASSLMGPNEQFF. The CDR3 DNA follows: TGTGCCAGCAGCCTCATGGGACCTAATGAGCAGTTCTTC. Combining the CDR3 with reference TRBV7-2 and TRBJ2-1 gives the whole variable domain GAGVSQSPSNKVTEKGKDVELRCDPISGHTALYWYRQSLGQGLEFLIYFQGNSAPDKSGLPSDRFSAERTGGSVSTLTIQRTQQEDSAVYLCASSLMGPNEQFFGPGTRLTVL.

The J gene is TRBJ2-1, the V gene TRBV24-1; D not certain. Germline V gene sequence: CDR1 KGHDR, CDR2 SFDVKD. The CDR3 loop spans 13 amino acids. V gave up 4 bases and J gave up 2 bases, with 5 bases separating them. CDR3 sequence reads: CATSEPTYNEQFF. DNA of the CDR3: TGTGCCACCAGTGAGCCTACCTACAATGAGCAGTTCTTC.

The CDR3, as DNA: TGTGCCAGCAGCTTAGAGCCGACGTGGAATTCACCCCTCCACTTT. Its translation: CASSLEPTWNSPLHF. V is TRBV7-2 and J is TRBJ1-6; no definite D call. Germline V gives CDR1 SGHTA, CDR2 FQGNSA. The V and J ends lost 1 base and 7 bases respectively, with 11 bases between them. This CDR3 comprises 15 residues.

This rearrangement joins TRBV9 to TRBJ2-1, with D perhaps matching TRBD2 (5 bases). The CDR3 has 15 amino acids. V lost 0 bases and J 9 bases, leaving 16 bases between the germline ends. Germline values: CDR1 SGDLS, CDR2 YYNGEE. DNA of the CDR3: TGTGCCAGCAGCGTAGGGACTGGTTACAATCTTGAGCAGTTCTTC. It encodes CASSVGTGYNLEQFF. Full variable domain (remainder filled in from reference TRBV9 and TRBJ2-1): DSGVTQTPKHLITATGQRVTLRCSPRSGDLSVYWYQQSLDQGLQFLIQYYNGEERAKGNILERFSAQQFPDLHSELNLSSLELGDSALYFCASSVGTGYNLEQFFGPGTRLTVL.

The chain recombines TRBV4-2 with TRBJ1-2; 7 bases are a match to TRBD1. The CDR3 covers 13 residues. Germline V CDR1 and CDR2: LGHNA, YNFKEQ. V lost 5 bases, J lost 3 bases, and 3 bases stayed unmatched. CDR3 nucleotide sequence: TGTGCCAGCAGCGTAGACAGGGACTATGGCTACACCTTC. This translates into CASSVDRDYGYTF.

The CDR3 nucleotides are TGTGCCACCAGCAGAGAACGGGGGCGAACTAATGAAAAACTGTTTTTT. Translation gives CATSRERGRTNEKLFF. The chain combines TRBV15 with TRBJ1-4, with a weak D call TRBD1 (6 bases). The V end was cut by 0 bases, the J end by 1 base, with 9 bases between. CDR1 is LNHNV, CDR2 YYDKDF, per germline (reference sequence). This CDR3 comprises 16 residues. Based on the CDR3 plus reference TRBV15 and TRBJ1-4, the full variable domain is DAMVIQNPRYQVTQFGKPVTLSCSQTLNHNVMYWYQQKSSQAPKLLFHYYDKDFNNEADTPDNFQSRRPNTSFCFLDIRSPGLGDTAMYLCATSRERGRTNEKLFFGSGTQLSVL.

The chain has TRBV2 and TRBJ2-6; D gene unclear. Germline lookup yields CDR1 SNHLY and CDR2 FYNNEI. This CDR3 region has 14 residues. With 3 bases removed from V and 3 bases from J, the gap between germline ends came to 6 bases. CDR3 in DNA: TGTGCCAGCAGTGAGGATTTTGGGGCCAACGTCCTGACTTTC. Translated: CASSEDFGANVLTF.

V and J are TRBV30 and TRBJ2-7; TRBD2 matches at 8 bases. Germline lookup yields CDR1 GTSNPN and CDR2 SVGIG (reference sequence). This CDR3 spans 16 amino acids. V shed 4 bases, J shed 6 bases, and the junction held 17 bases outside the gene matches. The CDR3: CAWNPPSTGRGSEQYF. The CDR3 DNA sequence: TGTGCCTGGAACCCCCCGTCCACCGGGAGGGGGAGCGAGCAGTACTTC. The complete variable domain, with remaining parts taken from reference TRBV30 and TRBJ2-7, reads SQTIHQWPATLVQPVGSPLSLECTVEGTSNPNLYWYRQAAGRGLQLLFYSVGIGQISSEVPQNLSASRPQDRQFILSSKKLLLSDSGFYLCAWNPPSTGRGSEQYFGPGTRLTVT.

The V call is TRBV6-6, the J call TRBJ2-5, with TRBD1 matching 8 bases. V lost 5 bases to trimming and J lost 4 bases; unmatched junction nucleotides: 0. Germline V gives CDR1 MNHNY, CDR2 SVGAGI (reference sequence). The CDR3 is 12 residues long. As DNA, the CDR3 is TGTGCCAGCAGTACAGGGGGAGAGACCCAGTACTTC. It translates to CASSTGGETQYF.

V is TRBV4-2 and J is TRBJ2-7; 10 nucleotides line up with TRBD2. V shed 8 bases, J shed 1 base, and the junction held 5 bases outside the gene matches. The CDR3 length is 14 residues. The germline V gene encodes CDR1 LGHNA and CDR2 YNFKEQ. The CDR3 loop is CASCLTSGSYEQYF. Here the CDR3 DNA reads TGTGCCAGCTGCTTGACTAGCGGGTCCTACGAGCAGTACTTC.

This clone was seen a single time. J is TRBJ2-1 and V is TRBV27; D might be TRBD1 or TRBD2, each matching 5 bases. V was pared by 7 bases and J by 6 bases, with 16 bases between. CDR3 size: 14 residues. Per germline, CDR1 MNHEY and CDR2 SMNVEV (reference sequence). The DNA of the CDR3 is TGTGCCAGCACTAAACCCGGGACCCCCAATGAGCAGTTCTTC. Translated, it gives CASTKPGTPNEQFF.

A single count supports this clone. This chain connects TRBV5-1 to TRBJ1-1; TRBD1 might be the D (5 bases). V lost 0 bases, J lost 0 bases, and 12 bases lay in between. CDR3 length equals 16 residues. Germline assignment: CDR1 SGHRS and CDR2 YFSETQ. CDR3 in DNA: TGCGCCAGCAGCTTGGTGCCCGTGGGACTGAACACTGAAGCTTTCTTT. Its translation: CASSLVPVGLNTEAFF.

The genes are TRBV5-4 and TRBJ1-1; 7 nucleotides align to TRBD1. The CDR3 sequence is 17 residues long. Trimming removed 5 bases from V and 3 bases from J; junction bases left unmatched: 16. Germline CDR1 reads SGHNT; CDR2 reads YYREEE (reference sequence). The CDR3: CASRDRQGSGVYTEAFF. CDR3 coding DNA: TGTGCCAGCAGGGATCGACAGGGCTCAGGAGTTTACACTGAAGCTTTCTTT.